This T cell receptor (beta chain) was identified in a study of blood T cells in healthy people across ages. Study-wide findings and caveats: Underestimates were what the diversity estimates from one million T cells were considered to be.

This clonotype was detected only a few times. What it binds is unknown. Trimming took 4 bases from V and 1 from J, leaving 11 bases between them. The CDR3 contains 14 residues. Germline lookup yields CDR1 SGHTA and CDR2 FQGNSA. A second about 7 to 12 cycle PCR used barcoded and J-beta primers. TCRdb redid the calling of the 5' RACE reads with MiXCR, one entry per CDR3 protein. The sample has about 500,000 distinct CDR3 sequences, less than 25% seen once; the top ten hold roughly 9%. The sample was also linked to a second study, of T cells of mothers and their children. As that report states: The M1S primer of the second PCR added sample barcodes and 2-4 random nucleotides.

This sequence was found in a boy aged 5-17 years in good health. The sample taken for sequencing was blood. The rearrangement uses TRBV7-2 and TRBJ2-7; D uncertain. CDR3 nucleotides: TGTGCCAGCAGCTCGCGCGACGGTTCCTACGAGCAGTACTTC. Translated: CASSSRDGSYEQYF.